This T cell receptor beta chain was sequenced for a study of metastatic and nonmetastatic thyroid tumors. On the study more broadly: Comparative analysis of repertoires was undertaken across blood and tumor or nodule tissue obtained from malignant and benign thyroid patients.

Patients underwent thyroid surgery, and none had received any treatment before it. The CDR3 is 13 residues long. V was pared by 3 bases and J by 0 bases, with 4 bases between. CDR1 is SGDLS, CDR2 YYNGEE, per germline. There are many counts of this clone. The antigen is unknown. Study-wide results and limits: Across blood and tumor, TCR beta diversity in malignant thyroid tumors was reportedly significantly higher than in benign nodules.

Original methodology: The study's classifier, a distant-metastasis tool for papillary thyroid cancer, was built using CDR3 differences across clinicopathological groups. TCRdb re-analyzed the PCR reads through MiXCR. These V and J calls originate from TCRdb's pipeline instead of the authors' own analysis. The sample lists 64,000 or so clones, roughly 17% occurring once. This chain links TRBV9 with TRBJ1-3; no clear D. Input material: blood. The clonotype was recovered from a male donor with papillary thyroid cancer or a benign thyroid nodule (not recorded which). Some clones in this sample may be carry-over from other donors' samples. CDR3 coding DNA: TGTGCCAGCAGCGCAATCTCTGGAAACACCATATATTTT. This encodes CASSAISGNTIYF.